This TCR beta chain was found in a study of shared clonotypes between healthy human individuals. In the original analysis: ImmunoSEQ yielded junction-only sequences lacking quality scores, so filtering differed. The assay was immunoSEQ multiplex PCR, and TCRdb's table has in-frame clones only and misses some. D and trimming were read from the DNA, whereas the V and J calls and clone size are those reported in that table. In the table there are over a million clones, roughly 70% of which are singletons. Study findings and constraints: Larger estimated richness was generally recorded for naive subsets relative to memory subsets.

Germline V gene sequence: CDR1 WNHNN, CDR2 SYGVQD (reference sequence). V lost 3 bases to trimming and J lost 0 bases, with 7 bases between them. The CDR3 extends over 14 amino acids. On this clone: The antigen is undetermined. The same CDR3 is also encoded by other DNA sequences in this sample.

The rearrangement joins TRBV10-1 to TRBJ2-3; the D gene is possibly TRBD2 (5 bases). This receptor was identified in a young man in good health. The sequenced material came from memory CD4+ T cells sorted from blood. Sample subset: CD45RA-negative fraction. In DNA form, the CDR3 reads TGCGCCAGCAGTGAAGGACTTAGCACAGATACGCAGTATTTT. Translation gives CASSEGLSTDTQYF.